This T cell receptor (beta chain) stems from a study of shared clonotypes between healthy human individuals. Study-level results: Non-shared clonotypes displayed generation probabilities falling below those of clonotypes present in all four donors.

Worth noting for this clone: Its antigen remains unknown.

The length of the CDR3 is 13 residues. Trimming removed 3 bases at V and 5 bases at J, with 10 bases between. From germline, CDR1 is LNHNV and CDR2 YYDKDF (reference sequence). This was a deep-level run. Sequencing used immunoSEQ multiplex PCR; TCRdb keeps in-frame clones, though not all of them. The data contain about 820,000 clones, almost 95% of them singletons. CD45RO-negative cells were positively selected for CCR7, leaving out terminally differentiated effector memory CD45RA+ cells. The sequenced material came from naive CD8+ T cells sorted from blood. The rearrangement links TRBV15 to TRBJ1-2; the D gene is possibly TRBD1 (5 bases). This TCR came from a man aged 25-45 years in good health. The chain's CDR3 is CATSRTESYGYTF. As DNA, the CDR3 is TGTGCCACCAGCAGGACAGAATCTTATGGCTACACCTTC.